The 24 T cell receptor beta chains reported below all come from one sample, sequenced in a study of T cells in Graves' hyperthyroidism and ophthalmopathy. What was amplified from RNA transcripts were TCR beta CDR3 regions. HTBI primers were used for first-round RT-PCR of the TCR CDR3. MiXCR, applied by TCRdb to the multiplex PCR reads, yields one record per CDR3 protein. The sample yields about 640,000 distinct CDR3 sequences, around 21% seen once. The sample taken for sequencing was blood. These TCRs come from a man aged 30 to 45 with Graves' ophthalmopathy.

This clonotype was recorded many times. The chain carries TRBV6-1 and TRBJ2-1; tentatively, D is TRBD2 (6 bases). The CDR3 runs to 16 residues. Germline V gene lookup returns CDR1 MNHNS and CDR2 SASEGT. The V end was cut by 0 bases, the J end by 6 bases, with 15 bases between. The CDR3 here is CASSEALRQAGNEQFF. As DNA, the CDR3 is TGTGCCAGCAGTGAAGCGTTGAGACAAGCGGGCAATGAGCAGTTCTTC.

Here the CDR3 DNA reads TGTGCTAGTGGTTCCCTCTTAGCAGGGGACACCGGGGAGCTGTTTTTT. Amino acid sequence: CASGSLLAGDTGELFF. The rearrangement joins TRBV12-5 to TRBJ2-2; weak D call: TRBD1 (6 bases). Trimming left V 4 bases short and J 3 bases short, with 15 bases between. The germline gives CDR1 LGHNT, CDR2 FRNRAP. The CDR3 extends over 16 amino acids.

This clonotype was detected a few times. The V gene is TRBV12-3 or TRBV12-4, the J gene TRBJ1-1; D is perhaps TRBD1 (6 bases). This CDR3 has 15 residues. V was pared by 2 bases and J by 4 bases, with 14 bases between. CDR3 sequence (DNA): TGTGCCAGCAGTTTAATGGGGACACGGGGCACTGAAGCTTTCTTT. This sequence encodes CASSLMGTRGTEAFF.

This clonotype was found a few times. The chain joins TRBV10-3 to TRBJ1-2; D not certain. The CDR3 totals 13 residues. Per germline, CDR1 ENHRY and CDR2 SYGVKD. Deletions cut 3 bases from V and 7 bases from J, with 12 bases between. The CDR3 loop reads CAISDSGLSGYTF. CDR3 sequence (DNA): TGTGCCATCAGTGACAGTGGCCTCTCTGGCTACACCTTC.

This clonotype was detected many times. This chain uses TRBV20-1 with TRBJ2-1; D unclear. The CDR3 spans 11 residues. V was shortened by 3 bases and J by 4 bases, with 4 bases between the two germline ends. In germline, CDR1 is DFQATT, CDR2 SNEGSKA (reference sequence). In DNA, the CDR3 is TGCAGTGCTAGTTCGTACAATGAGCAGTTCTTC. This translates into CSASSYNEQFF.

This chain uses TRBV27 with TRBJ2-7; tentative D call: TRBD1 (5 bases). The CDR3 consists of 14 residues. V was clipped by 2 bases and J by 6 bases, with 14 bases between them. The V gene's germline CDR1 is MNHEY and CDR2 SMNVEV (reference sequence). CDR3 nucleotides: TGTGCCAGCAGTTTACTGACGGGTAGGGGCGAGCAGTACTTC. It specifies CASSLLTGRGEQYF.

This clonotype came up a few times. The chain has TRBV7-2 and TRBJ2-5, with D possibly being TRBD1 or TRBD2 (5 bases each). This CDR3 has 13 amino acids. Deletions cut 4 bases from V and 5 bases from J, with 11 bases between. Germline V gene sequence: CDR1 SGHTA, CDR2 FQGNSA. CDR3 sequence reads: CASSSDYRETQYF. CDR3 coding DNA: TGTGCCAGCAGCTCAGACTACAGGGAGACCCAGTACTTC.

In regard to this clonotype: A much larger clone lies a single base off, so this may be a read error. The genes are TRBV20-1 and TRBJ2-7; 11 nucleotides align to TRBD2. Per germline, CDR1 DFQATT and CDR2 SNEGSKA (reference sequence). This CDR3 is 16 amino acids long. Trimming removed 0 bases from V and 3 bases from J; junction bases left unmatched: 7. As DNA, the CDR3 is TGCAGTGCTAGAGATCTAGAGGGACTAGCGGTCTACGAGCAGTACTTC. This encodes CSARDLEGLAVYEQYF.

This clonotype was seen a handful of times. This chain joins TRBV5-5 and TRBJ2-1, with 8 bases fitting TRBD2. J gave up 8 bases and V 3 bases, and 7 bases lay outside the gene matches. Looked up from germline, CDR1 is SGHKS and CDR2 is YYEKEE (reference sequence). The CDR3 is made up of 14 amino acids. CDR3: CASSSRTSWDEQFF. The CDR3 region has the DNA TGTGCCAGCAGCTCCCGGACTAGCTGGGATGAGCAGTTCTTC.

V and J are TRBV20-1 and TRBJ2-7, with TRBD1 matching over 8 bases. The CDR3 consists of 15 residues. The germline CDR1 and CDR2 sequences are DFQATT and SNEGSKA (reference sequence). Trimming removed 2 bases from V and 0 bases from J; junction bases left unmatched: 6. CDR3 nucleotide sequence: TGCAGTGCTAGACTAGGACAGGGTGGCTCCTACGAGCAGTACTTC. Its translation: CSARLGQGGSYEQYF.

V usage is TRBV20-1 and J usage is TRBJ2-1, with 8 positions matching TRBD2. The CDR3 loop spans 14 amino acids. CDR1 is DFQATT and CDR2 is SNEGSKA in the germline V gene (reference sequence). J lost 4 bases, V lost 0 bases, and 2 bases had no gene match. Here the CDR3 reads CSARELAEYNEQFF. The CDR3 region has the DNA TGCAGTGCTAGAGAACTAGCGGAATACAATGAGCAGTTCTTC.

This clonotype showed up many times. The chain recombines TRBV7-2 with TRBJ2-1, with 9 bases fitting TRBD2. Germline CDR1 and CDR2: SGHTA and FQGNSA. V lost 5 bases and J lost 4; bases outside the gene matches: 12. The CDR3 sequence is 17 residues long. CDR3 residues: CASSRRLAAKGYNEQFF. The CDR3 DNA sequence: TGTGCCAGCAGCCGTAGACTAGCGGCCAAAGGGTACAATGAGCAGTTCTTC.

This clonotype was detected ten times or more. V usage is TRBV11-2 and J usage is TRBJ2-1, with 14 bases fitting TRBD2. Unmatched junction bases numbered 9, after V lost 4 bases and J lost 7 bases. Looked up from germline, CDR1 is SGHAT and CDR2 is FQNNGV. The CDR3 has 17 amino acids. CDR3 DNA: TGTGCCAGCAGCTCCCAGGGACTAGCGGGAGAGGGAAATGAGCAGTTCTTC. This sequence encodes CASSSQGLAGEGNEQFF. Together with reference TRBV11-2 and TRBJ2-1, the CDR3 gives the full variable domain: EAGVAQSPRYKIIEKRQSVAFWCNPISGHATLYWYQQILGQGPKLLIQFQNNGVVDDSQLPKDRFSAERLKGVDSTLKIQPAKLEDSAVYLCASSSQGLAGEGNEQFFGPGTRLTVL.

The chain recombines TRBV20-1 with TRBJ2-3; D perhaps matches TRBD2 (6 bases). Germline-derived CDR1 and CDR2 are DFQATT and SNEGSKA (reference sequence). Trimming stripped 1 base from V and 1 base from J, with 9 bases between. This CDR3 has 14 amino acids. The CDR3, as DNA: TGCAGTGCTAGAGCCGGGAGTGGCACAGATACGCAGTATTTT. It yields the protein CSARAGSGTDTQYF.

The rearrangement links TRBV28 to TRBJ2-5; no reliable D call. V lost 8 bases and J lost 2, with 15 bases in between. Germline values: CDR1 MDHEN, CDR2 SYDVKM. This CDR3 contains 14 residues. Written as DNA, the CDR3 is TGTGCCAGCCTCTCCCTGGCCACGCAAGAGACCCAGTACTTC. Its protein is CASLSLATQETQYF. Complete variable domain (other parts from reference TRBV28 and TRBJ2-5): DVKVTQSSRYLVKRTGEKVFLECVQDMDHENMFWYRQDPGLGLRLIYFSYDVKMKEKGDIPEGYSVSREKKERFSLILESASTNQTSMYLCASLSLATQETQYFGPGTRLLVL.

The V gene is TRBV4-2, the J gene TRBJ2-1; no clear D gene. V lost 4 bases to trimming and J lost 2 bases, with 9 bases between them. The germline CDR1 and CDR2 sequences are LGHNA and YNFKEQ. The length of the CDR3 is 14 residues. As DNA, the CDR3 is TGTGCCAGCAGCCCTCGTGCAGCCTACAATGAGCAGTTCTTC. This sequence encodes CASSPRAAYNEQFF.

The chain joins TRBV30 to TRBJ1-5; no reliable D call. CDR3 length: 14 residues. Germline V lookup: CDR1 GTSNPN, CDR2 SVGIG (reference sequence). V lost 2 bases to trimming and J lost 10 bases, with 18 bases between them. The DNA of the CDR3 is TGTGCCTGGAGTTCCGGCCCTACTGGGGAACCCCAGCATTTT. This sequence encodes CAWSSGPTGEPQHF.

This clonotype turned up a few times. Here the CDR3 reads CASSPQPGQPQHF. As DNA, the CDR3 is TGTGCCAGCAGTCCCCAACCCGGTCAGCCCCAGCATTTT. The J gene is TRBJ1-5, the V gene TRBV6-7; no clear D gene. TRBV6-7 is noted as an ORF with a role that remains uncertain. The CDR3 consists of 13 residues. V was trimmed by 5 bases and J by 6 bases, leaving 11 bases between them.

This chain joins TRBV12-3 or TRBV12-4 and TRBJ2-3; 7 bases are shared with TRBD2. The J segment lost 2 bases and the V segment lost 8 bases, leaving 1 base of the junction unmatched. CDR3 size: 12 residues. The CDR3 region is CASAGVTDTQYF. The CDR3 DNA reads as TGTGCCAGCGCGGGAGTCACAGATACGCAGTATTTT.

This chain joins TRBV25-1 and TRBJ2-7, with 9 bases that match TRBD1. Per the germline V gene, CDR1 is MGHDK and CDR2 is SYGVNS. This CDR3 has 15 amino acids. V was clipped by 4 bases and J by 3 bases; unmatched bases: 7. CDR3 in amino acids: CASSGGTGTFYEQYF. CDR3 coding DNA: TGTGCCAGCAGTGGAGGGACAGGGACCTTCTACGAGCAGTACTTC.

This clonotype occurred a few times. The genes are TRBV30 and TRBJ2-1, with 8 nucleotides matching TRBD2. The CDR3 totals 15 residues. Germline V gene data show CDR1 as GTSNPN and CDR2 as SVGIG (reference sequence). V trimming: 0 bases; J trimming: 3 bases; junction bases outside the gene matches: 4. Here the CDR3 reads CAWSVGSGGYNEQFF. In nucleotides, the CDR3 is TGTGCCTGGAGTGTCGGAAGCGGGGGCTACAATGAGCAGTTCTTC.

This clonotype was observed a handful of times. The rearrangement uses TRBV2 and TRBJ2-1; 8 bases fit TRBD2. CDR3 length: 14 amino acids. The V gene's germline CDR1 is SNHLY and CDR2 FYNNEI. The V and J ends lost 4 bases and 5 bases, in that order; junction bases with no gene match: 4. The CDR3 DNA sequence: TGTGCCAGCAGTGTTTACGGGAGGGACAATGAGCAGTTCTTC. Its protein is CASSVYGRDNEQFF.

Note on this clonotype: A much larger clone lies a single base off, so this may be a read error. CDR3 in DNA: TGCGCCAGCAGCAGGGGACAGGGAGTCTACAATAAGCAGTTCTTC. This translates into CASSRGQGVYNKQFF. The rearrangement uses TRBV5-1 and TRBJ2-1, with 9 positions matching TRBD1. This CDR3 region has 15 residues. CDR1 and CDR2 from the germline V gene are SGHRS and YFSETQ.

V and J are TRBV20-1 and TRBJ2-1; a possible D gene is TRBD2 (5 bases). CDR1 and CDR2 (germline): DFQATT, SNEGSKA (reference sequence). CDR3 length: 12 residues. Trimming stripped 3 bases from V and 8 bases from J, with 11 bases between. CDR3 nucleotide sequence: TGCAGTGCTAGTGGGAGTCTCCATGAGCAGTTCTTC. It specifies CSASGSLHEQFF.